The source of this T cell receptor beta chain is a study of CD8 T cells in ankylosing spondylitis. General study findings and limits: Clones that were linked to disease were CD8+ and were relatively rare in peripheral blood.

In this sample, this clonotype turned up many times. The target antigen is unknown. Researchers built TCR beta libraries using quantitative 5'-RACE with molecular barcodes. TCRdb passed the 5' RACE reads through MiXCR, listing each CDR3 protein once. The table shows 150,000 to 200,000 distinct CDR3 sequences, with under 15% occurring only once. The CDR3 is 13 amino acids. Germline-derived CDR1 and CDR2 are MNHEY and SVGAGI. Trimming shortened V by 2 bases and J by 0 bases, and 2 bases separated the two germline ends. The clonotype comes from a female donor with ankylosing spondylitis or in good health (not recorded which). Sequencing used blood, either unsorted or a sorted T cell fraction (not recorded which). The chain recombines TRBV6-5 with TRBJ1-5; D is ambiguous. CDR3 residues: CASSYGSNQPQHF. CDR3 in DNA: TGTGCCAGCAGTTACGGTAGCAATCAGCCCCAGCATTTT.